This T cell receptor beta chain was identified in a study of blood T cell repertoires in COVID-19. Across the whole study: Nucleic acid was either cDNA or gDNA, and it came from T cells, B-cell-depleted T cells, or PBMCs.

Germline lookup yields CDR1 MRHNA and CDR2 SNTAGT. CDR3 length equals 13 residues. V was cut by 6 bases and J by 6 bases, with 9 bases left in between. Measured with immunoSEQ multiplex PCR; TCRdb has only the in-frame clones, and not every one. The profile shows around 270,000 clones, around 86% of them singletons. Sequencing was carried out using peripheral blood. This receptor was taken from a woman aged 60-75 years with COVID-19, enrolled during active disease. V gene TRBV6-4 combines with J gene TRBJ1-6; possible D gene TRBD1, 6 bases. The CDR3 is CASSRGFNSPLHF. DNA of the CDR3: TGTGCCAGCAGCAGGGGTTTTAATTCACCCCTCCACTTT.